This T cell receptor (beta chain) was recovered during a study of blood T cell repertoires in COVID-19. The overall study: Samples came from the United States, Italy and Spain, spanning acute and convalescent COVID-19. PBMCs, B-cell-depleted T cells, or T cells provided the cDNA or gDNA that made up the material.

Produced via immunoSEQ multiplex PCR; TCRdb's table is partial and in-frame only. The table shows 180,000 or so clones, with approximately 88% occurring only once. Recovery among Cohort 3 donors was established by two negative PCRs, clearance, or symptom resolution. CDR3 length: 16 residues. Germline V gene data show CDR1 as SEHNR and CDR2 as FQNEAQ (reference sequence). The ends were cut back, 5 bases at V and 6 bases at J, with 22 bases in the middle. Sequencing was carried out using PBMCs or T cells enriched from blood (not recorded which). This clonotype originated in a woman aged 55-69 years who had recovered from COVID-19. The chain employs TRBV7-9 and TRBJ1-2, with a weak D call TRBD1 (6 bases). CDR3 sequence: CASSPRGFSSVDGYTF. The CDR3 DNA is TGTGCCAGCAGCCCCAGGGGTTTCTCATCGGTTGATGGCTACACCTTC.